The clone carrying this T cell receptor (beta chain) was seen a few times. Its antigen remains unknown. This sample stems from a study of T cell repertoires in cytomegalovirus infection. General study points: Within the response measured ex vivo, HLA-C-restricted CMV-specific TCR beta clonotypes were dominant.

MiXCR, run by TCRdb on the reads, gives a single entry per CDR3 protein. The repertoire holds 510,000 or so distinct CDR3 sequences, with about a quarter as singletons. Between the trimmed V and J ends, which lost 11 bases and 3 bases, there was a span of 17 bases. CDR3 size: 13 residues. Germline CDR1 is ENHRY and CDR2 is SYGVKD. The specimen sequenced was PBMCs. The TCR comes from a human donor in good health (CMV status not recorded). Some clones in this sample may be carry-over from other donors' samples. The chain recombines TRBV10-3 with TRBJ2-7; TRBD2 is a possible D gene (6 bases). CDR3 coding DNA: TGTGCCCACCGGGAGCGGATGAACTACGAGCAGTACTTC. Translated, it gives CAHRERMNYEQYF.